The sequence of this TCR beta chain was determined in a study of OX40 agonist ivuxolimab in advanced cancers. Context from the whole study: Ivuxolimab, which targeted the costimulatory receptor OX40 (CD134), was an agonistic, fully human IgG2 monoclonal antibody. In the dose-escalation cohort, roughly 82% of patients were male, and the mean age was roughly 60 years with a range of roughly 23 to 79. The monotherapy dose-escalation portion (N ≈ 57 patients) of the phase I ivuxolimab trial is reported in the paper. Of the approximately 50 dose-escalation patients, hepatocellular carcinoma was present in about 20, melanoma in around 15, renal cell carcinoma in 9 and head and neck cancer in 9. Partial responses were achieved by three dose-escalation patients, of whom one had hepatocellular carcinoma and two had cutaneous melanoma. Peripheral TCRbeta sequencing aimed to test whether ivuxolimab altered TCR sequence diversity and caused clonal T-cell expansion. Patients were allowed to have had prior anti-PD-1, anti-PD-L1 or anti-CTLA-4 therapy, and approximately 40% of the dose-escalation patients had been treated with checkpoint inhibitors. Intravenous ivuxolimab was administered to patients every 2 weeks at six dose levels: 0.01, 0.1, 0.3, 1.5, 3 and 10 mg/kg.

V is pruned by 0 bases and J by 2 bases, leaving 6 bases of the junction without a gene match. CDR1 and CDR2 are read off the germline V gene as LGHNA and YSLEER. Counted from cysteine to phenylalanine, this CDR3 has 16 amino acids. The sequence is cut down to CDR3 DNA, 48 bases in frame from base 1. The trial excluded patients who had a history of autoimmune disease or who were on systemic immunosuppression. Peripheral blood for TCR sequencing was drawn from every dose cohort at baseline, at cycle 4 day 1 and at cycle 7 day 1. Samples were obtained from an open-label, multicenter, first-in-human phase I dose-escalation trial of ivuxolimab. Adults with locally advanced or metastatic melanoma, renal cell, hepatocellular, or head and neck squamous cell carcinoma were enrolled in the trial. CD4+ and CD8+ T cells were sorted separately from peripheral blood before TCR sequencing. Comments on this clone: Its antigen remains unidentified. The sample holds no much larger clone one base away, and base qualities are not on file.

For sequencing of the TCRbeta CDR3 region, genomic DNA was extracted from the sorted cells. The immunoSEQ Assay was used for sequencing of TCRbeta CDR3 regions. The clones in this table, taken by TCRdb from immuneACCESS, are in-frame only. Not every clone is retained; where verified, under half of the shortfall comes from an unresolved V gene, and the cause of the rest is unknown. Counted in this sample were approximately 17,000 clones; around 81% of them appeared once. The ten biggest clones cover approximately 47% of the sample. Points the paper makes about the study in general: Partial responders in the 0.1-3.0 mg/kg groups had among the lowest normalized peripheral clonal expansion, especially among CD8+ T cells. At doses of 0.1 to 3.0 mg/kg, clonal expansion of both CD4+ and CD8+ T cells in blood was seen between baseline and week 6. Low levels of normalized T-cell clonal expansion were also seen in some patients who did not respond. The antigen specificity of the clonally expanded peripheral T cells was not determined. After ivuxolimab, expanded clones were on average more numerous among CD8+ T cells than among CD4+ T cells.

The TCR originated in an adult with an advanced solid tumor such as melanoma, head and neck, liver or kidney cancer. The specimen was CD4+ or CD8+ T cells sorted from blood, collected in a trial of the OX40 agonist ivuxolimab. The chain employs TRBV4-3 and TRBJ1-2; TRBD1 fits 7 bases in the junction. The nucleotide sequence is TGCGCCAGCAGCCAAGATTGGGCAGGGGGGAACTATGGCTACACCTTC. Translated, this gives CASSQDWAGGNYGYTF.